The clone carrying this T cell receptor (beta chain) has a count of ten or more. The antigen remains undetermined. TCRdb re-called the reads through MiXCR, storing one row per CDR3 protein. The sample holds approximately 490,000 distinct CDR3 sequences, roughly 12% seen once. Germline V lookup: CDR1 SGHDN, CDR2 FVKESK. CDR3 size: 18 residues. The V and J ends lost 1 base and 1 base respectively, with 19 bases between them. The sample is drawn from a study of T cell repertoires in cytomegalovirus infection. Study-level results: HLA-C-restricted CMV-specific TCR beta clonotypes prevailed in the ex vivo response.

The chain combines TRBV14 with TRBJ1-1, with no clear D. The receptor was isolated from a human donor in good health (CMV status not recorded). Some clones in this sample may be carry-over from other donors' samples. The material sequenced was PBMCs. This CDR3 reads CASSQVNEPPGANTEAFF. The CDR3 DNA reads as TGTGCCAGCAGCCAAGTTAACGAGCCTCCGGGAGCGAACACTGAAGCTTTCTTT.